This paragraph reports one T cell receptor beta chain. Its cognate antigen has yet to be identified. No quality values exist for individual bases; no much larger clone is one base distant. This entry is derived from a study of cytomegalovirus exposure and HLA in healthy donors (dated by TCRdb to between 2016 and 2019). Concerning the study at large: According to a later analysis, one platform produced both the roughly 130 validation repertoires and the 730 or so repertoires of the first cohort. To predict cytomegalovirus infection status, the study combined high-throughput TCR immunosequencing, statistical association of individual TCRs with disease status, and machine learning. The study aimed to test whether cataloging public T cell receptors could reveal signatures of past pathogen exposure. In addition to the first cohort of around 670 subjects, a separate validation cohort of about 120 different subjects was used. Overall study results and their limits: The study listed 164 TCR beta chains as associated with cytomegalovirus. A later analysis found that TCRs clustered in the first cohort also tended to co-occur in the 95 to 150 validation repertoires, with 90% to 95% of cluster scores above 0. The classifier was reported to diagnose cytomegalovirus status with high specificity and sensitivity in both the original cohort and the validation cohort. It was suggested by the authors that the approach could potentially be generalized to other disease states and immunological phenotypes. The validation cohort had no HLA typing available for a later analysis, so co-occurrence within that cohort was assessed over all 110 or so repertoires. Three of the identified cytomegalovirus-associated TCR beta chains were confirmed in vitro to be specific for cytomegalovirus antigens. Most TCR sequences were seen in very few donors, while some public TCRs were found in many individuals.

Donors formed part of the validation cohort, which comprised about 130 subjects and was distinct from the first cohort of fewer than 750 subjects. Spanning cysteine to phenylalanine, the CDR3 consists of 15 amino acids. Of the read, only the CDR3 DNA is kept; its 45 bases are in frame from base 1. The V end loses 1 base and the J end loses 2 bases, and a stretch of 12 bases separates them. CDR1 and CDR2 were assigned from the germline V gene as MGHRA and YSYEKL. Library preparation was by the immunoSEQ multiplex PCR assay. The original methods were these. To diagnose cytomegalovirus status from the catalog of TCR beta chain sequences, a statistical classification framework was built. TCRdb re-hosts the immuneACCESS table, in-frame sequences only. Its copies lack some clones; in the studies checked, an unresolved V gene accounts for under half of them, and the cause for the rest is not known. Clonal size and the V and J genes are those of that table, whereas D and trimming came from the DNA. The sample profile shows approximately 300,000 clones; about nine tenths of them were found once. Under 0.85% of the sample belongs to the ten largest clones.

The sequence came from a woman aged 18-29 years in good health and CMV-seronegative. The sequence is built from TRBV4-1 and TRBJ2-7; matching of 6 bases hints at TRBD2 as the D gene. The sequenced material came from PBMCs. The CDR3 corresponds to CASSQGNRLAYEQYF. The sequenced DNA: TGCGCCAGCAGCCAAGGAAACAGACTAGCCTACGAGCAGTACTTC.